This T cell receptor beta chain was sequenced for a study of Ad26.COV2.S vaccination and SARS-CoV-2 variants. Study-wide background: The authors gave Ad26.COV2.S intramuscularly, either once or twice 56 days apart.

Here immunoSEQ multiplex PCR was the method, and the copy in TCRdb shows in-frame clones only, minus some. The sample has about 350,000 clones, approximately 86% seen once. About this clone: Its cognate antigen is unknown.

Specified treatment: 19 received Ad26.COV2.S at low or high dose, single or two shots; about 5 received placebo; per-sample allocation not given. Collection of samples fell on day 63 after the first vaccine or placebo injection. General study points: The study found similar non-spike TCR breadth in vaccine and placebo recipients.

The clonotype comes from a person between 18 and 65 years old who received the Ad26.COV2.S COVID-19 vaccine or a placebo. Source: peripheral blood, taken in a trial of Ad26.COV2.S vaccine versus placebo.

The CDR3 bases are TGCGCCAGCCGGGCCCCAGGGAACACCGGGGAGCTGTTTTTT. Translating gives CASRAPGNTGELFF. This chain uses TRBV5-1 with TRBJ2-2; D not resolved. The germline V gene has CDR1 SGHRS and CDR2 YFSETQ. V was clipped by 7 bases and J by 1 base, with 11 bases between them. This CDR3 is built from 14 residues. The full variable domain, with the rest looked up from reference TRBV5-1 and TRBJ2-2, is KAGVTQTPRYLIKTRGQQVTLSCSPISGHRSVSWYQQTPGQGLQFLFEYFSETQRNKGNFPGRFSGRQFSNSRSEMNVSTLELGDSALYLCASRAPGNTGELFFGEGSRLTVL.